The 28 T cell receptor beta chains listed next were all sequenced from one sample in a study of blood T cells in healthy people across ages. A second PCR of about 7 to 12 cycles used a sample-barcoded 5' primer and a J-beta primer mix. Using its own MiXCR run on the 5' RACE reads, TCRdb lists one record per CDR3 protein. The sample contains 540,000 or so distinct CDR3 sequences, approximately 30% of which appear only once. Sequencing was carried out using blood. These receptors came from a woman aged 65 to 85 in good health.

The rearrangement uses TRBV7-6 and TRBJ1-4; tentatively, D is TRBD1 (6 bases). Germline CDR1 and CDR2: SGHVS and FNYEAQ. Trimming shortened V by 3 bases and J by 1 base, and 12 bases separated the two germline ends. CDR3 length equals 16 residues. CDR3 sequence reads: CASSFQGRGTNEKLFF. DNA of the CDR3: TGTGCCAGCAGCTTCCAGGGGCGCGGAACTAATGAAAAACTGTTTTTT.

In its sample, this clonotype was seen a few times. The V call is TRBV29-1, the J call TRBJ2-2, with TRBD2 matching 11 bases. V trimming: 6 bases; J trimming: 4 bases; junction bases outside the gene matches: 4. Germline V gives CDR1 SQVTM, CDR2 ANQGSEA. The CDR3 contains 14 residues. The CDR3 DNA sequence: TGCAGCGTCCTGACTAGCGGGGTCACCGGGGAGCTGTTTTTT. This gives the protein CSVLTSGVTGELFF.

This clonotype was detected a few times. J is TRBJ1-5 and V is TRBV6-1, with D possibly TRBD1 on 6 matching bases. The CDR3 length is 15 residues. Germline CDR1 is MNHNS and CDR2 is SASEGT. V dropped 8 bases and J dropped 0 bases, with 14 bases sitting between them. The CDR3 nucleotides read TGTGCCAGCGGACAGTCAGAATATAGCAATCAGCCCCAGCATTTT. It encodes CASGQSEYSNQPQHF.

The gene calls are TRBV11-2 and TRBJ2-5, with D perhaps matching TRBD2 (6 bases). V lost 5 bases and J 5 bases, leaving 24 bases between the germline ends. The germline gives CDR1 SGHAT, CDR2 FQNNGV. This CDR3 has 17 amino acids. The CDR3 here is CASSDYTTGLYSETQYF. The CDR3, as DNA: TGTGCCAGCAGCGACTACACCACGGGACTCTACTCGGAGACCCAGTACTTC. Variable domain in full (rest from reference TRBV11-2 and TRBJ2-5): EAGVAQSPRYKIIEKRQSVAFWCNPISGHATLYWYQQILGQGPKLLIQFQNNGVVDDSQLPKDRFSAERLKGVDSTLKIQPAKLEDSAVYLCASSDYTTGLYSETQYFGPGTRLLVL.

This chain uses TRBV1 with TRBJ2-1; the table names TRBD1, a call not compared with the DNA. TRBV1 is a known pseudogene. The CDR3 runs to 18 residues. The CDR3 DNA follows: TGCACCAGCAGCCAAGATGTTAGCGGGGGGGCGTCCTACAATGAGCAGTTCTTC. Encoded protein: CTSSQDVSGGASYNEQFF.

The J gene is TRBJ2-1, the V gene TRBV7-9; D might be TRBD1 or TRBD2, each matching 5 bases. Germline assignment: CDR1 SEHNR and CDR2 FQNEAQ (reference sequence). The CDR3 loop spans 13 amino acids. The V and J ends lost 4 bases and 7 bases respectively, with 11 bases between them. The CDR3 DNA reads TGTGCCAGCAGCTCCGGGACGTATAATGAGCAGTTCTTC. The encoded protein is CASSSGTYNEQFF.

CDR3: CASSFWTSGNADTQYF. CDR3 DNA sequence: TGTGCCAGCAGTTTCTGGACTAGCGGGAACGCAGATACGCAGTATTTT. The rearrangement joins TRBV12-3 or TRBV12-4 to TRBJ2-3; 12 positions match TRBD2. The CDR3 runs 16 residues. V lost 3 bases to trimming and J lost 4 bases; unmatched junction nucleotides: 5.

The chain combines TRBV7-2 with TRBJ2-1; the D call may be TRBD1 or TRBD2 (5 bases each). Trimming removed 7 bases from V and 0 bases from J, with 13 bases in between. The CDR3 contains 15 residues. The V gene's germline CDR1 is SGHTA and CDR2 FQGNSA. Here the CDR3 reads CASNPNGGSYNEQFF. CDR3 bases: TGTGCCAGCAACCCGAATGGGGGCTCCTACAATGAGCAGTTCTTC.

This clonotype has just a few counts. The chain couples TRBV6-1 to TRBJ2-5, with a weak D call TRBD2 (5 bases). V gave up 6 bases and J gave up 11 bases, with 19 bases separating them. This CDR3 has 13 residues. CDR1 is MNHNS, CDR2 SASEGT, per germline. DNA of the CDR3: TGTGCCAGCAGCCGTATGTCGGGAAGGGAGCAGTACTTC. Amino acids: CASSRMSGREQYF.

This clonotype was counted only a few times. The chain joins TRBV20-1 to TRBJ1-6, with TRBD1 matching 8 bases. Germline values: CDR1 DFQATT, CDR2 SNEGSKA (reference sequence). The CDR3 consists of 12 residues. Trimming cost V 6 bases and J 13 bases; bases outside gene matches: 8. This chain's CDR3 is CSARGQGSPLHF. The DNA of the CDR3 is TGCAGTGCCAGGGGGCAAGGTTCGCCCCTCCACTTT.

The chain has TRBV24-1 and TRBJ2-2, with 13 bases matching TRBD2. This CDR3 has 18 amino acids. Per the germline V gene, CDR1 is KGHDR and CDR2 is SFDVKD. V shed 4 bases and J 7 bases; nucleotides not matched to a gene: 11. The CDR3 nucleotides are TGTGCCACCAGTGACCACGGACTAGCGGGAGCGAAAATCGGGGAGCTGTTTTTT. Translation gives CATSDHGLAGAKIGELFF.

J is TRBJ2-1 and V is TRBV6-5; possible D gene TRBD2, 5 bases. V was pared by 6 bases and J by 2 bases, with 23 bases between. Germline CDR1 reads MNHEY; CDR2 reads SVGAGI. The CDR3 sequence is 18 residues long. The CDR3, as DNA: TGTGCCAGCAGACACACGGGGAAATCATCCTATCCCTACAATGAGCAGTTCTTC. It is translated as CASRHTGKSSYPYNEQFF.

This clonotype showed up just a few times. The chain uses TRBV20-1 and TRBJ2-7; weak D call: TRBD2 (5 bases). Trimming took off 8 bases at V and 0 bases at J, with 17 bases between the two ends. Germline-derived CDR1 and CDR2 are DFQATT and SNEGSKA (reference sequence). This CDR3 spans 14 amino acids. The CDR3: CSPLDPGSSYEQYF. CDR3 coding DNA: TGCAGTCCACTAGATCCGGGCAGCTCCTACGAGCAGTACTTC.

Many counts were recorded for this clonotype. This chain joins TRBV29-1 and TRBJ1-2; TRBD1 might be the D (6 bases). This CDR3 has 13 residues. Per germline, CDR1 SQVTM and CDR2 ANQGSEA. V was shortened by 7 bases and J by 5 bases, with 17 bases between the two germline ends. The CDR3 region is CSAGTKGGYGYTF. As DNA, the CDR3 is TGCAGCGCTGGGACAAAGGGAGGGTATGGCTACACCTTC.

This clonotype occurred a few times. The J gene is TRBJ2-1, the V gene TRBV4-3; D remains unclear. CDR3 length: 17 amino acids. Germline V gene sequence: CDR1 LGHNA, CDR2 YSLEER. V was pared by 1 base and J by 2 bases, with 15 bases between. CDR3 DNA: TGCGCCAGCAGCCAAGGTAAAGGGCAGACGGCCTACAATGAGCAGTTCTTC. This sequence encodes CASSQGKGQTAYNEQFF.

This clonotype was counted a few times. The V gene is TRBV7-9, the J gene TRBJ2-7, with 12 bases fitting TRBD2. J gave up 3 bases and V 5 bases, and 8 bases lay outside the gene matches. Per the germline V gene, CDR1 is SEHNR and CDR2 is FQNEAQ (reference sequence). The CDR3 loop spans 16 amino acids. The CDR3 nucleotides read TGTGCCAGCAGCCCAACCGGACTAGCGGGAATCTACGAGCAGTACTTC. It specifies CASSPTGLAGIYEQYF.

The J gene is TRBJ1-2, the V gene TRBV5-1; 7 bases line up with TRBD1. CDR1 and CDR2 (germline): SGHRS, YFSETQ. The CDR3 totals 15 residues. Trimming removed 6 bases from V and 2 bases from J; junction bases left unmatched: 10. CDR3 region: CASTTGTRGNYGYTF. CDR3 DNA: TGCGCCAGCACGACAGGGACCAGAGGAAACTATGGCTACACCTTC.

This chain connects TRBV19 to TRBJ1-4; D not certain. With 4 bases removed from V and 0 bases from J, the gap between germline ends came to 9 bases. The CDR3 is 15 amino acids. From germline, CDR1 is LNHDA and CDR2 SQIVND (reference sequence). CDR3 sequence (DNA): TGTGCCAGTAGTACACATCGGGCAACTAATGAAAAACTGTTTTTT. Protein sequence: CASSTHRATNEKLFF.

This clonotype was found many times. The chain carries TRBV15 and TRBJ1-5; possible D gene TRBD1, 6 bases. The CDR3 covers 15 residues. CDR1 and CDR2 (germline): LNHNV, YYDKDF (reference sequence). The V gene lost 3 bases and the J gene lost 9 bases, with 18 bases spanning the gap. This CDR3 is CATSSADRPPWPQHF. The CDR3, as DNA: TGTGCCACCAGCAGCGCAGACAGGCCCCCTTGGCCCCAGCATTTT. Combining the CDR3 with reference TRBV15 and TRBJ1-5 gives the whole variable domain DAMVIQNPRYQVTQFGKPVTLSCSQTLNHNVMYWYQQKSSQAPKLLFHYYDKDFNNEADTPDNFQSRRPNTSFCFLDIRSPGLGDTAMYLCATSSADRPPWPQHFGDGTRLSIL.

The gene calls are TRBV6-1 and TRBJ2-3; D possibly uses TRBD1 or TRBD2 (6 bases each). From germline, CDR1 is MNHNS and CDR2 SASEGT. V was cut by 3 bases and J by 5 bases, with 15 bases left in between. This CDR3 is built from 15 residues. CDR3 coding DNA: TGTGCCAGCAGTGACCGGGGGCATTATTTAGATACGCAGTATTTT. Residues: CASSDRGHYLDTQYF.

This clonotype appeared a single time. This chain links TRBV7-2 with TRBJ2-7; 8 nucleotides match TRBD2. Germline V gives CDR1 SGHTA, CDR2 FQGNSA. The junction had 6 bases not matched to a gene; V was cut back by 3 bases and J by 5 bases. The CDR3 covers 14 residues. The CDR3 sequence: CASSFGGAINEQYF. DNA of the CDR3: TGTGCCAGCAGCTTCGGGGGGGCTATCAACGAGCAGTACTTC.

CDR3 in amino acids: CSASLGSPYGYTF. The CDR3 nucleotides are TGCAGTGCTAGTTTGGGCAGCCCCTATGGCTACACCTTC. The chain links TRBV20-1 to TRBJ1-2; D unclear. The germline V gene encodes CDR1 DFQATT and CDR2 SNEGSKA (reference sequence). The CDR3 is made up of 13 amino acids. Trimming shortened V by 3 bases and J by 4 bases, and 12 bases separated the two germline ends.

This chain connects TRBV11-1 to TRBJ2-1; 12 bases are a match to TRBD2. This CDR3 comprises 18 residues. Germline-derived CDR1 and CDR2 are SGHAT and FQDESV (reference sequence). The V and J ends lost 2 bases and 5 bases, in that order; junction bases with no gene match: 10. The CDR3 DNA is TGTGCCAGCAGCTTAAGGCTAGCGGGGGGGACGAGGGACAATGAGCAGTTCTTC. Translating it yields CASSLRLAGGTRDNEQFF.

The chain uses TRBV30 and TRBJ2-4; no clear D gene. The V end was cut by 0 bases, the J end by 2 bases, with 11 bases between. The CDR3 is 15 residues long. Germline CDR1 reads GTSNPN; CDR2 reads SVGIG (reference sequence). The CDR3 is CAWSVMETSKNIQYF. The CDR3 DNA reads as TGTGCCTGGAGTGTAATGGAAACTTCCAAAAACATTCAGTACTTC. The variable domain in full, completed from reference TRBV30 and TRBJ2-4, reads SQTIHQWPATLVQPVGSPLSLECTVEGTSNPNLYWYRQAAGRGLQLLFYSVGIGQISSEVPQNLSASRPQDRQFILSSKKLLLSDSGFYLCAWSVMETSKNIQYFGAGTRLSVL.

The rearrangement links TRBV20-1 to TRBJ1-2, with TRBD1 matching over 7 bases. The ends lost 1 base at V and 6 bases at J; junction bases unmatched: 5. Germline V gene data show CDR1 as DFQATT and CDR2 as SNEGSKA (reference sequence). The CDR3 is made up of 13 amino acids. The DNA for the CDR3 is TGCAGTGCTAGAGCCGGGACAGCCCATGGCTACACCTTC. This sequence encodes CSARAGTAHGYTF.

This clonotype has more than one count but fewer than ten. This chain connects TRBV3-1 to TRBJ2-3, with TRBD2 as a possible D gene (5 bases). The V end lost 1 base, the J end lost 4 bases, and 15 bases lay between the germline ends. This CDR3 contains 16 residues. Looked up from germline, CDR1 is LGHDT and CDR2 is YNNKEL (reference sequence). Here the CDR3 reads CASSQVFPTGADTQYF. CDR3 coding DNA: TGTGCCAGCAGCCAAGTTTTTCCCACCGGGGCAGATACGCAGTATTTT.

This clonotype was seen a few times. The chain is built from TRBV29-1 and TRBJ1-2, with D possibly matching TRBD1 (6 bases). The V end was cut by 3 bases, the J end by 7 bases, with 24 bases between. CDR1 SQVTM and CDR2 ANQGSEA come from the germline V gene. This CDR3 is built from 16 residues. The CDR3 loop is CSVEGVTGNVIRGYTF. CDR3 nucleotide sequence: TGCAGCGTTGAGGGGGTAACAGGGAATGTCATACGTGGCTACACCTTC.

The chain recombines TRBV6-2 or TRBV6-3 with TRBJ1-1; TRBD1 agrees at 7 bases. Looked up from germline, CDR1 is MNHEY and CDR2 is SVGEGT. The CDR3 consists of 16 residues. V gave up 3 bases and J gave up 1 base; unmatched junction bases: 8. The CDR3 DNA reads TGTGCCAGCAGTTATGCCTCGACAGGGTGGAACACTGAAGCTTTCTTT. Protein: CASSYASTGWNTEAFF.